The clone carrying this TCR beta chain was found many times. These data come from a study of human T cells and chemical hapten exposure. Study details: The study traced per-sample TCR yield variation mainly to small differences in pooled library volumes.

Library preparation tagged each individual cDNA molecule with a unique molecular identifier. Original data processing: Sampled TCR counts reached a median of 95,638 per sample, with values ranging from about 20,000 to 750,000. TCRdb re-analysed the RACE reads in MiXCR, keeping a single row per CDR3 protein. TCRdb, not the original authors, processed these V and J calls. The sample yields 300,000 to 450,000 distinct CDR3 sequences, 5.1% seen once. This CDR3 is 13 amino acids long. Per germline, CDR1 SQVTM and CDR2 ANQGSEA. V was clipped by 4 bases and J by 7 bases; unmatched bases: 7. Time point reported: pre-sensitization, week 0. Indicated treatment: therapeutic diphenylcyclopropenone sensitization with weekly scalp DPC.

The source material was whole blood, sampled in connection with sensitization to the hapten diphenylcyclopropenone (DPC). This rearrangement joins TRBV29-1 to TRBJ1-5; TRBD1 matches 7 bases. This TCR came from a woman aged 45-59 years with alopecia areata. Some clones in this sample may be carry-over from other donors' samples. Here the CDR3 DNA reads TGCAGCGTTGTTGAGGGGGCAGACCAGCCCCAGCATTTT. It encodes CSVVEGADQPQHF.